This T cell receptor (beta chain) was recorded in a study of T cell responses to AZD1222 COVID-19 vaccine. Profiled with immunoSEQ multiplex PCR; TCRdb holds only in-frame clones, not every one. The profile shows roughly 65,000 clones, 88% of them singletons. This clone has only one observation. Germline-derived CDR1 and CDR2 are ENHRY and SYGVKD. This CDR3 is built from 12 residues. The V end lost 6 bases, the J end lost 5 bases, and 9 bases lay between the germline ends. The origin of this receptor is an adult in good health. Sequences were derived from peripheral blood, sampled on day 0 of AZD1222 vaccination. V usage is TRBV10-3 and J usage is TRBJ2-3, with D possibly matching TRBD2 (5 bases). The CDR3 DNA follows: TGTGCCATCAGCTACAGCGGAGATACGCAGTATTTT. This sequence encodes CAISYSGDTQYF.